Only a few counts were recorded for the clone carrying this T cell receptor beta chain. Its antigen is not identified. This record belongs to a study of blood T cells in healthy people across ages. Study findings and constraints: In older individuals, TCR beta diversity per million T cells was lower, falling roughly linearly with age. A strong correlation was seen between TCR beta diversity and naive T cell percentage.

The authors ran a second PCR of 7 to 11 cycles using a sample-barcoded 5' primer and a J-beta primer mix. MiXCR, applied by TCRdb to the 5' RACE reads, yields one record per CDR3 protein. Here the sample spans around 990,000 distinct CDR3 sequences, roughly two fifths being singletons. CDR3 length: 15 residues. Trimming took off 6 bases at V and 1 base at J, with 15 bases between the two ends. CDR1 is MNHNY, CDR2 SVGAGI, per germline (reference sequence). Samples had at least 6.5 million PBMCs isolated from them. The specimen was blood. This clonotype was obtained from a man aged 18-30 years in good health. This sequence joins TRBV6-6 and TRBJ1-1; D is uncertain. The CDR3 coding sequence is TGTGCCAGCAGCTCGGCTCTCGGCGGGAACACTGAAGCTTTCTTT. It is translated as CASSSALGGNTEAFF.